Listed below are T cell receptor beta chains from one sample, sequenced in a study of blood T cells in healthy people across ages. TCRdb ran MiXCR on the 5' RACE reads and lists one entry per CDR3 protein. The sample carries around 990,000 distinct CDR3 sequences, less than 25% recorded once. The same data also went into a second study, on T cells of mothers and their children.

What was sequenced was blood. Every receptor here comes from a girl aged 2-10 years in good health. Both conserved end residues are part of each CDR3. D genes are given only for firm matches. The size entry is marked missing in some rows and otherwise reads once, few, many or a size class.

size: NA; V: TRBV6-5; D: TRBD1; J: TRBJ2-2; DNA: TGTGCCAGCAGAAGGACAGGTCCCGGGGAGCTGTTTTTT; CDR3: CASRRTGPGELFF
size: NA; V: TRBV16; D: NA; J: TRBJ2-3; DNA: TGTGCCAGCAGCCAAACCAGGGGCCTGACAGATACGCAGTATTTT; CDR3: CASSQTRGLTDTQYF
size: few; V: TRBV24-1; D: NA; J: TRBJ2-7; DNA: TGTGCCACCAGTGCCGCAGGAGTAACCTACGAGCAGTACTTC; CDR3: CATSAAGVTYEQYF
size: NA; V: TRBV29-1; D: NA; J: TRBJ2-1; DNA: TGCAGCGTTGAAGGAACGGCGGGCTATTCCTACAATGAGCAGTTCTTC; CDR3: CSVEGTAGYSYNEQFF
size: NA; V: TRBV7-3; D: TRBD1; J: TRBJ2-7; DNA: TGTGCCAGCAGCTTAAAAGGGACAGGGACGGACGAGCAGTACTTC; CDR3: CASSLKGTGTDEQYF
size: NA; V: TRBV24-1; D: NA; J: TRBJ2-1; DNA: TGTGCCACCAGCCAGTCCTTAATGTCCAATGAGCAGTTCTTC; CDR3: CATSQSLMSNEQFF
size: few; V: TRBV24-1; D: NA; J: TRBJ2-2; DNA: TGTGCCACCAGTGTGGGCGCCGGGGAGCTGTTTTTT; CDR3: CATSVGAGELFF
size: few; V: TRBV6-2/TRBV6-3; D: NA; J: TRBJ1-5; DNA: TGTGCCAGCAGCAGAGACAAGGCTCAGCCCCAGCATTTT; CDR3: CASSRDKAQPQHF
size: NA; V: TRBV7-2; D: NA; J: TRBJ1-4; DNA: TGTGCCAGCAGCTTTTACGACGGTGAAAAACTGTTTTTT; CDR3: CASSFYDGEKLFF
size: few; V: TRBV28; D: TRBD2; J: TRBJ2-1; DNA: TGTGCCATCGGACTAGTCGGAGGAAATGAGCAGTTCTTC; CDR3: CAIGLVGGNEQFF
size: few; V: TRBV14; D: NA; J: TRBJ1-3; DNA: TGTGCCAGCAGCCAAGAAGGGACCTACGGGGACACCATATATTTT; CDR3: CASSQEGTYGDTIYF
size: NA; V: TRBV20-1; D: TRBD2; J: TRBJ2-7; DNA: TGCAGTGCTAGAGATACCCGGGCTAGCGGGTGGTACGAGCAGTACTTC; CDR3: CSARDTRASGWYEQYF
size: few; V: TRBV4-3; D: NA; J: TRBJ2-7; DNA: TGCGCCAGCAGCCAAGATTATGCGGGCCTCTCCTACGAGCAGTACTTC; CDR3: CASSQDYAGLSYEQYF
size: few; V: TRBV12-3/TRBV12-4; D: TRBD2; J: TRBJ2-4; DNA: TGTGCCAGCAGTTCCCCTAGCGGGGGGCTCGAAAACATTCAGTACTTC; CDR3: CASSSPSGGLENIQYF
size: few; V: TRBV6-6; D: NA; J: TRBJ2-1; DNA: TGTGCCAGCAGTAAGCGGCCGGAGGGGTGGCATGAGCAGTTCTTC; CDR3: CASSKRPEGWHEQFF
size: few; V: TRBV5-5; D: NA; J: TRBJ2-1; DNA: TGTGCCAGCAGCTTCCTCCGGGACAACAATGAGCAGTTCTTC; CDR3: CASSFLRDNNEQFF
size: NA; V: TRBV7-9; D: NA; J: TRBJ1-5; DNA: TGTGCCAGCACCCAGGGTGATCAGCCCCAGCATTTT; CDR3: CASTQGDQPQHF
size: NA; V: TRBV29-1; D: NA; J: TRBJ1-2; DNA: TGCATTCTAGGGGCAGCGAACTATGGCTACACCTTC; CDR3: CILGAANYGYTF
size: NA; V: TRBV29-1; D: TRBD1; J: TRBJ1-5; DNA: TGCAGCTTCCGGTCAGGGGGCGGTCAGCCCCAGCGTTTT; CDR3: CSFRSGGGQPQRF
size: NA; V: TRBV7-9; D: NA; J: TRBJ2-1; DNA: TGTGCCAGCAGCTTAGAGGAGGGGCGTGAGCAGTTCTTC; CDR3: CASSLEEGREQFF
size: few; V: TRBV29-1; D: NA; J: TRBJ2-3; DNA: TGCAGCGTTGCCGGCCGAAACACAGATACGCAGTATTTT; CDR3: CSVAGRNTDTQYF
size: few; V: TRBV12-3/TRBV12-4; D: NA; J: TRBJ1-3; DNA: TGTGCCAGCAGTTTAGGACAGCTCTACTACTCTGGAAACACCATATATTTT; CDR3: CASSLGQLYYSGNTIYF